Described below is a single TCR beta chain sequence and its context. Participants, roughly 18 to 90 years old, spanned fewer than 30 US areas. Recovered participants had two consecutive negative NP/OP PCR tests, healthcare professional clearance, or symptom resolution. This CDR3 is built from 15 residues. Germline values: CDR1 SGHRS, CDR2 YFSETQ. V was shortened by 0 bases and J by 7 bases, with 17 bases between the two germline ends. This entry belongs to a study of blood T cell repertoires in COVID-19. Original analysis: Amplification of reference gene primers was used by the study to estimate nucleated cell counts. Measured with immunoSEQ multiplex PCR; TCRdb has only the in-frame clones, and not every one. V and J calls and clone size follow that table, whereas D and trimming were derived from the DNA. Of around 190,000 clones listed, about 90% are singletons.

This sequence originates from a woman in her late teens or twenties who had recovered from COVID-19. J is TRBJ2-7 and V is TRBV5-1, with TRBD1 as a possible D gene (6 bases). The sample consisted of PBMCs or T cells enriched from blood (not recorded which). The CDR3 coding sequence is TGCGCCAGCAGCTTGGGTATAGGGGGTGAATGGGAGCAGTACTTC. Protein product: CASSLGIGGEWEQYF.